One sample yielded the 8 T cell receptor beta chains listed below, sequenced in a study of T cell repertoires in cytomegalovirus infection. TCRdb reprocessed the reads with MiXCR, giving one entry per CDR3 protein. The profile shows 250,000 to 300,000 distinct CDR3 sequences, around 20% of them singletons. These receptors' targets are unknown. Sequenced material: cultured PBMCs, taken from culture after CMV antigen stimulation. These receptors were taken from a human donor in good health (CMV status not recorded). Some clones in this sample may be carry-over from other donors' samples.

There are a few counts of this clonotype. This chain links TRBV12-3 or TRBV12-4 with TRBJ2-2; D may match TRBD1 or TRBD2 (5 bases each). The V end lost 0 bases, the J end lost 6 bases, and 8 bases lay between the germline ends. The CDR3 has 14 residues. CDR3 DNA: TGTGCCAGCAGTTTAGCCCTGGGGGCCGGGGAGCTGTTTTTT. Translation: CASSLALGAGELFF.

The rearrangement links TRBV7-2 to TRBJ2-1, with a tentative D call TRBD2 (6 bases). Germline V gives CDR1 SGHTA, CDR2 FQGNSA. Trimming stripped 5 bases from V and 9 bases from J, with 17 bases between. This CDR3 region has 14 residues. The CDR3 region is CASSPRLTSSEQFF. The CDR3 DNA is TGTGCCAGCAGCCCCAGACTCACTAGCAGTGAGCAGTTCTTC.

This clonotype was observed a few times. The gene calls are TRBV15 and TRBJ1-4; tentatively, D is TRBD1 (5 bases). Per germline, CDR1 LNHNV and CDR2 YYDKDF (reference sequence). V was cut by 4 bases and J by 5 bases, with 14 bases left in between. The CDR3 contains 15 residues. The CDR3 nucleotides are TGTGCCACCAGCACGACCAGGGCCGGCAATGAAAAACTGTTTTTT. It yields the protein CATSTTRAGNEKLFF. Supplemented by reference TRBV15 and TRBJ1-4, the full variable domain reads DAMVIQNPRYQVTQFGKPVTLSCSQTLNHNVMYWYQQKSSQAPKLLFHYYDKDFNNEADTPDNFQSRRPNTSFCFLDIRSPGLGDTAMYLCATSTTRAGNEKLFFGSGTQLSVL.

As DNA, the CDR3 is TGTGCCAGCAGCTTGGGACCGCCGGTAGATACGCAGTATTTT. It translates to CASSLGPPVDTQYF. The chain links TRBV5-4 to TRBJ2-3; no definite D call. Trimming left V 0 bases short and J 5 bases short, with 10 bases between. Germline CDR1 and CDR2: SGHNT and YYREEE (reference sequence). The CDR3 loop spans 14 amino acids.

The chain couples TRBV7-8 to TRBJ2-7, with 8 bases that match TRBD1. V gave up 5 bases and J gave up 5 bases; unmatched junction bases: 2. CDR1 is SGHVS, CDR2 FQNEAQ, per germline. This CDR3 has 12 amino acids. CDR3 in amino acids: CASSAGGHEQYV. The DNA for the CDR3 is TGTGCCAGCAGCGCAGGGGGCCACGAGCAGTACGTC.

This clonotype was found once. The chain joins TRBV11-3 to TRBJ1-3; D not resolved. V was trimmed by 0 bases and J by 0 bases, leaving 15 bases between them. This CDR3 comprises 18 residues. Germline V gene sequence: CDR1 SGHNT, CDR2 YENEEA. This CDR3 is CASSLDGLRAPSGNTIYF. The CDR3 bases are TGTGCCAGCAGCTTAGATGGGCTGCGGGCCCCCTCTGGAAACACCATATATTTT. The full variable domain, completed using reference TRBV11-3 and TRBJ1-3, is EAGVVQSPRYKIIEKKQPVAFWCNPISGHNTLYWYLQNLGQGPELLIRYENEEAVDDSQLPKDRFSAERLKGVDSTLKIQPAELGDSAVYLCASSLDGLRAPSGNTIYFGEGSWLTVV.

The J gene is TRBJ1-6, the V gene TRBV4-3; TRBD1 is a possible D gene (5 bases). This CDR3 has 16 amino acids. The germline V and J ends were trimmed by 3 bases and 10 bases, with 19 bases remaining between them. Germline V gene lookup returns CDR1 LGHNA and CDR2 YSLEER. CDR3 residues: CASSQEPGTGDSPLHF. Written as DNA, the CDR3 is TGCGCCAGCAGCCAGGAACCCGGGACTGGAGACTCACCCCTCCACTTT.

The chain carries TRBV9 and TRBJ2-1; D call uncertain. Trimming removed 4 bases at V and 8 bases at J, with 16 bases between. The V gene's germline CDR1 is SGDLS and CDR2 YYNGEE. This CDR3 has 14 residues. The CDR3: CASSPWTTSHEQFF. The CDR3 bases are TGTGCCAGCAGCCCATGGACCACCTCCCATGAGCAGTTCTTC.